This T cell receptor beta chain appears in the sequencing data of a study of blood T cell repertoires in COVID-19. Study in general: Whether acute or convalescent, the COVID-19 samples came from the United States, Italy and Spain. The cDNA or gDNA used as material had been derived from T cells, B-cell-depleted T cells, or PBMCs.

This CDR3 has 15 residues. Per germline, CDR1 MGHDK and CDR2 SYGVNS. The germline V and J ends were trimmed by 1 base and 0 bases, with 6 bases remaining between them. Source study methods: Nucleated cell counts were estimated from reference gene primer amplification. Assay used: immunoSEQ multiplex PCR; TCRdb lists only in-frame clones, some missing. The D gene and trimming were derived from the DNA, and the V and J assignments and clone size from that table. Counted here are tens of thousands of clones, 70% to 90% occurring once; the ten biggest clones make up around a fifth. This receptor was obtained from a man between 45 and 60 years old in a cohort sampled during active COVID-19. This chain connects TRBV25-1 to TRBJ1-4, with D possibly matching TRBD1 (5 bases). Sequencing used peripheral blood. The CDR3 DNA is TGTGCCAGCAGTGAATGGGACTCAACTAATGAAAAACTGTTTTTT. Its translation is CASSEWDSTNEKLFF.